These 22 T cell receptor beta chains came from one sample sequenced in a study of blood T cell repertoires in COVID-19. Method: immunoSEQ multiplex PCR; TCRdb's copy keeps in-frame clones and lacks some. In the table there are under 250,000 clones, more than 65% of which are singletons. The sequencing sample was made of peripheral blood. Every receptor here comes from an elderly woman with acute or convalescent COVID-19.

The gene calls are TRBV30 and TRBJ1-4; D perhaps matches TRBD1 (5 bases). The CDR3 totals 13 residues. The germline V gene encodes CDR1 GTSNPN and CDR2 SVGIG (reference sequence). Trimming took 0 bases from V and 8 from J, leaving 10 bases between them. The CDR3 region is CAWSVGGGEKLFF. In DNA form, the CDR3 reads TGTGCCTGGAGTGTCGGGGGTGGGGAAAAACTGTTTTTT.

The DNA of the CDR3 is TGTGCCAGCAGCAAAGCGTTTCTCCTACCGGGACTCTACAATGAGCAGTTCTTC. Residues: CASSKAFLLPGLYNEQFF. The chain links TRBV21-1 to TRBJ2-1; the table's D gene call, TRBD2, was not cross checked with the DNA. TRBV21-1 is recorded as a pseudogene. The CDR3 contains 18 residues.

J is TRBJ2-3 and V is TRBV30; 7 bases are shared with TRBD1. CDR1 GTSNPN and CDR2 SVGIG come from the germline V gene (reference sequence). The CDR3 consists of 13 residues. V shed 2 bases, J shed 4 bases, and the junction held 3 bases outside the gene matches. CDR3 coding DNA: TGTGCCTGGAGTATAGGGGGCGCAGATACGCAGTATTTT. This encodes CAWSIGGADTQYF.

The chain couples TRBV12-3 or TRBV12-4 to TRBJ1-6, with TRBD1 identical over 10 bases. CDR3 length equals 13 residues. V lost 7 bases to trimming and J lost 13 bases; unmatched junction nucleotides: 7. The CDR3 protein is CASTPGQGGPLHF. CDR3 bases: TGTGCCAGCACCCCCGGACAGGGGGGGCCCCTCCACTTT.

This clone was recorded only once. The V and J genes are TRBV18 and TRBJ1-2; 8 nucleotides line up with TRBD1. Germline CDR1 reads KGHSH; CDR2 reads LQKENI. V trimming: 2 bases; J trimming: 6 bases; junction bases outside the gene matches: 11. The CDR3 is made up of 16 amino acids. The DNA of the CDR3 is TGTGCCAGCTCACCAATGGCAGGACAGGGATCGAATGGCTACACCTTC. Its protein is CASSPMAGQGSNGYTF.

The gene calls are TRBV5-5 and TRBJ1-4, with a tentative D call TRBD1 (6 bases). Germline V gene data show CDR1 as SGHKS and CDR2 as YYEKEE (reference sequence). Trimming removed 4 bases at V and 3 bases at J, with 16 bases between. CDR3 length: 16 residues. In nucleotides, the CDR3 is TGTGCCAGCAGCGTACAGGGAATGGTCTCTAATGAAAAACTGTTTTTT. It specifies CASSVQGMVSNEKLFF.

The rearrangement uses TRBV5-6 and TRBJ1-1, with 9 bases lining up with TRBD1. The CDR3 extends over 15 amino acids. V dropped 3 bases and J dropped 1; count of bases not matched to a gene: 4. Germline V gives CDR1 SGHDT, CDR2 YYEEEE. As DNA, the CDR3 is TGTGCCAGCAGCTCGGGGACAGGGAGGAACACTGAAGCTTTCTTT. This gives the protein CASSSGTGRNTEAFF.

This chain uses TRBV3-1 (or the pseudogene TRBV3-2) with TRBJ1-2; D is possibly TRBD1 (5 bases). This CDR3 is 17 amino acids long. Germline CDR1 reads LGHDT; CDR2 reads YNNKEL (reference sequence). Trimming removed 2 bases at V and 0 bases at J, with 16 bases between. The CDR3 bases are TGTGCCAGCAGCCAATTAAGGACACCAGAAGCTAACTATGGCTACACCTTC. It is translated as CASSQLRTPEANYGYTF.

V is TRBV6-5 and J is TRBJ1-5; possible D gene TRBD1, 5 bases. The V and J ends lost 4 bases and 7 bases respectively, with 14 bases between them. The germline V gene encodes CDR1 MNHEY and CDR2 SVGAGI. There are 14 residues in the CDR3. The CDR3 coding sequence is TGTGCCAGCAGTTTCGGCAGGAAGGGGCAGCCCCAGCATTTT. Translation: CASSFGRKGQPQHF.

The chain employs TRBV6-5 and TRBJ1-5; D remains unclear. The germline V and J ends were trimmed by 2 bases and 0 bases, with 8 bases remaining between them. This CDR3 is built from 15 residues. The germline CDR1 and CDR2 sequences are MNHEY and SVGAGI. CDR3 nucleotides: TGTGCCAGCAGTTACGCGAAGAATAGCAATCAGCCCCAGCATTTT. This translates into CASSYAKNSNQPQHF.

The rearrangement uses TRBV5-6 and TRBJ2-3; D perhaps matches TRBD1 (6 bases). Deletions cut 5 bases from V and 0 bases from J, with 16 bases between. Per germline, CDR1 SGHDT and CDR2 YYEEEE. This CDR3 is 16 amino acids long. The CDR3 region is CASRKQGAASTDTQYF. CDR3 DNA sequence: TGTGCCAGCAGGAAACAGGGAGCCGCTAGCACAGATACGCAGTATTTT.

The table lists this clone with a few counts. The gene calls are TRBV27 and TRBJ1-5, with 11 bases that match TRBD1. Germline loops: CDR1 MNHEY, CDR2 SMNVEV (reference sequence). The CDR3 is made up of 14 amino acids. Trimming cost V 3 bases and J 7 bases; bases outside gene matches: 2. The chain's CDR3 is CASSFGDRGQPQHF. The CDR3, as DNA: TGTGCCAGCAGTTTCGGGGACAGGGGGCAGCCCCAGCATTTT.

The V and J genes are TRBV3-1 (or the pseudogene TRBV3-2) and TRBJ1-3; 11 bases map to TRBD1. The CDR3 runs to 16 residues. Germline CDR1 LGHDT, CDR2 YNNKEL (reference sequence). The J segment lost 2 bases and the V segment lost 4 bases, leaving 4 bases of the junction unmatched. This CDR3 is CASSRGQGAPGNTIYF. In nucleotides, the CDR3 is TGTGCCAGCAGCCGCGGACAGGGGGCCCCTGGAAACACCATATATTTT.

The chain carries TRBV19 and TRBJ1-1; possibly TRBD1 for D (5 bases). The CDR3 extends over 17 amino acids. Per germline, CDR1 LNHDA and CDR2 SQIVND (reference sequence). The V gene lost 3 bases and the J gene lost 5 bases, with 22 bases spanning the gap. The CDR3 DNA sequence: TGTGCCAGTAGTATGAAACCTGTAGCGGGGGGGGTAACTGAAGCTTTCTTT. It encodes CASSMKPVAGGVTEAFF.

The chain uses TRBV23-1 and TRBJ1-6; 8 bases are a match to TRBD1. TRBV23-1 is assigned to the ORF class and has an uncertain function. With 6 bases clipped from V and 2 bases from J, the junction kept 12 bases outside the gene matches. The CDR3 is 18 residues long. Here the CDR3 DNA reads TGCGCCAGCAGCCAGTGGGGGACAGGTCACCCCTATAATTCACCCCTCCACTTT. This encodes CASSQWGTGHPYNSPLHF.

The rearrangement joins TRBV13 to TRBJ1-1, with D uncertain. V was trimmed by 10 bases and J by 0 bases, leaving 12 bases between them. Germline loops: CDR1 PRHDT, CDR2 FYEKMQ (reference sequence). The CDR3 is 13 residues long. CDR3 protein: CAITIHMNTEAFF. CDR3 coding DNA: TGTGCCATTACTATACATATGAACACTGAAGCTTTCTTT.

The chain couples TRBV21-1 to TRBJ1-2; TRBD1 is the table's D call and was not checked against the DNA. TRBV21-1 is annotated as a pseudogene. The CDR3 contains 13 residues. For the CDR3, the DNA is TGTGCCGGCCCGTATACCACTAACTATGGCTACACCTTC. Translation gives CAGPYTTNYGYTF.

The V call is TRBV7-2, the J call TRBJ2-2; D remains unclear. V shed 2 bases and J shed 7 bases, with 8 bases lying between them. The CDR3 has 13 amino acids. Germline CDR1 and CDR2: SGHTA and FQGNSA. The CDR3 loop reads CASSLFSNGELFF. Written as DNA, the CDR3 is TGTGCCAGCAGCTTATTCTCTAACGGGGAGCTGTTTTTT.

This clone showed up just a few times. The chain employs TRBV9 and TRBJ1-3; D is unclear. Germline V lookup: CDR1 SGDLS, CDR2 YYNGEE. The CDR3 runs 16 residues. V dropped 0 bases and J dropped 0 bases, with 10 bases sitting between them. CDR3 sequence: CASSVVAGSSGNTIYF. As DNA, the CDR3 is TGTGCCAGCAGCGTAGTGGCGGGGAGCTCTGGAAACACCATATATTTT.

The genes are TRBV5-1 and TRBJ2-1; 7 nucleotides line up with TRBD2. The germline gives CDR1 SGHRS, CDR2 YFSETQ. The V segment lost 1 base and the J segment 8 bases; nucleotides outside the gene matches: 6. The CDR3 runs 14 residues. CDR3 protein: CASSLYQGGDEQFF. The CDR3 DNA is TGCGCCAGCAGCTTGTATCAGGGAGGGGATGAGCAGTTCTTC.

The chain uses TRBV5-1 and TRBJ2-4; D possibly corresponds to TRBD1 (6 bases). V lost 0 bases and J 0 bases, leaving 19 bases between the germline ends. The CDR3 sequence is 19 residues long. The germline V gene has CDR1 SGHRS and CDR2 YFSETQ. The CDR3 loop is CASSLEGHLNLVAKNIQYF. CDR3 DNA: TGCGCCAGCAGCTTGGAGGGACATCTGAATTTGGTAGCCAAAAACATTCAGTACTTC.

This chain joins TRBV5-6 and TRBJ1-3; D possibly corresponds to TRBD1 (6 bases). V was trimmed by 2 bases and J by 1 base, leaving 13 bases between them. Germline lookup yields CDR1 SGHDT and CDR2 YYEEEE. This CDR3 is 16 amino acids long. The CDR3 reads CASSFWDTRSGNTIYF. CDR3 DNA: TGTGCCAGCAGCTTCTGGGACACTAGATCTGGAAACACCATATATTTT.